This entry lists 22 T cell receptor beta chains sequenced from one sample in a study of T cells expressing NK-cell markers. Reanalyzing the 5' RACE reads, TCRdb keeps one entry per CDR3 protein, without DNA. This repertoire includes under 500,000 distinct CDR3 sequences. The sequencing input was blood T cells: a sorted CD56 or NKG2C T cell subset, CD4+ or CD8+ T cells, or bulk PBMC T cells (not recorded which). Source of these receptors: a woman aged 18 to 75 in good health.

J is TRBJ1-5 and V is TRBV4-3. CDR3 length equals 14 residues. Germline CDR1 and CDR2: LGHNA and YSLEER. The CDR3 loop is CASSPRAGGQPQHF.

The rearrangement joins TRBV3-1 to TRBJ1-2. This CDR3 is 15 amino acids long. Germline CDR1 LGHDT, CDR2 YNNKEL (reference sequence). The CDR3 here is CASSQDQASFYGYTF. The full variable domain, with the rest looked up from reference TRBV3-1 and TRBJ1-2, is DTAVSQTPKYLVTQMGNDKSIKCEQNLGHDTMYWYKQDSKKFLKIMFSYNNKELIINETVPNRFSPKSPDKAHLNLHINSLELGDSAVYFCASSQDQASFYGYTFGSGTRLTVV.

The chain has TRBV6-1 and TRBJ1-3. This CDR3 contains 13 residues. Germline V lookup: CDR1 MNHNS, CDR2 SASEGT. This CDR3 reads CATRTTGGNTIYF.

CDR3 amino acids: CASSWERRDFNYGYTF. The chain combines TRBV5-5 with TRBJ1-2. The CDR3 is made up of 16 amino acids. CDR1 is SGHKS and CDR2 is YYEKEE in the germline V gene (reference sequence).

The chain links TRBV25-1 to TRBJ2-7; TCRdb indicates TRBD2, and absent DNA this call remains unverified. The CDR3 loop spans 14 amino acids. Germline loops: CDR1 MGHDK, CDR2 SYGVNS. The CDR3 spells CASSEGSDPYEQYF.

This sequence joins TRBV7-2 and TRBJ2-3; checking the TCRdb D call of TRBD2 is not possible without DNA. The germline V gene encodes CDR1 SGHTA and CDR2 FQGNSA. The CDR3 has 17 amino acids. CDR3 amino acids: CASSVRRGASSTDTQYF. Drawing the rest from reference TRBV7-2 and TRBJ2-3, the complete variable domain is GAGVSQSPSNKVTEKGKDVELRCDPISGHTALYWYRQSLGQGLEFLIYFQGNSAPDKSGLPSDRFSAERTGGSVSTLTIQRTQQEDSAVYLCASSVRRGASSTDTQYFGPGTRLTVL.

This sequence joins TRBV12-3 or TRBV12-4 and TRBJ1-5; without DNA, the TCRdb call of TRBD1 cannot be checked. The CDR3 consists of 16 residues. The CDR3 is CASSSEGALSNQPQHF.

The rearrangement uses TRBV6-5 and TRBJ2-3. The CDR3 runs 13 residues. The germline gives CDR1 MNHEY, CDR2 SVGAGI. This CDR3 is CASSYSMRDTQYF.

This rearrangement joins TRBV29-1 to TRBJ2-3; absent DNA, TCRdb's TRBD2 call cannot be checked. Germline V gives CDR1 SQVTM, CDR2 ANQGSEA. The CDR3 extends over 15 amino acids. The CDR3 reads CSVESGRGTTDTQYF.

The rearrangement uses TRBV12-3 or TRBV12-4 and TRBJ1-1; checking the TCRdb D call of TRBD1 is not possible without DNA. The CDR3 is 14 amino acids. The CDR3 sequence is CASSEGAGNTEAFF.

This chain uses TRBV20-1 with TRBJ2-3; as DNA is missing, the TRBD2 call by TCRdb cannot be tested. This CDR3 comprises 15 residues. Per the germline V gene, CDR1 is DFQATT and CDR2 is SNEGSKA (reference sequence). This CDR3 reads CSARDFTSGPDTQYF.

The chain employs TRBV30 and TRBJ2-7; there is no DNA to check the TCRdb D call of TRBD1. CDR1 is GTSNPN, CDR2 SVGIG, per germline (reference sequence). The CDR3 is 12 amino acids. The CDR3 loop reads CAWDRGPYEQYF.

The rearrangement joins TRBV6-2 or TRBV6-3 to TRBJ2-5. CDR1 MNHEY and CDR2 SVGEGT come from the germline V gene. This CDR3 has 13 amino acids. The CDR3 region is CASSRRYQETQYF.

The V gene is TRBV7-2, the J gene TRBJ1-5; without DNA, the TCRdb call of TRBD1 cannot be checked. There are 15 residues in the CDR3. Germline V lookup: CDR1 SGHTA, CDR2 FQGNSA. CDR3 loop: CASSPQTGGGQPQHF.

The chain couples TRBV20-1 to TRBJ2-2. The CDR3 is made up of 13 amino acids. Germline values: CDR1 DFQATT, CDR2 SNEGSKA (reference sequence). CDR3 in amino acids: CSARFPNTGELFF.

The rearrangement links TRBV4-3 to TRBJ2-1. The CDR3 has 18 amino acids. Germline V CDR1 and CDR2: LGHNA, YSLEER. The CDR3 loop reads CASSEKSDPVTSYNEQFF.

This chain joins TRBV6-1 and TRBJ2-3; checking the TCRdb D call of TRBD2 is not possible without DNA. Germline loops: CDR1 MNHNS, CDR2 SASEGT. The CDR3 covers 13 residues. CDR3 sequence: CASGSSGTQSQYF.

The chain uses TRBV20-1 and TRBJ2-2. Germline V CDR1 and CDR2: DFQATT, SNEGSKA (reference sequence). This CDR3 comprises 16 residues. CDR3 protein: CSARVLAPGDTGELFF.

The V call is TRBV28, the J call TRBJ2-5; the TRBD1 assignment by TCRdb is unverifiable without DNA. This CDR3 is 14 amino acids long. Germline V CDR1 and CDR2: MDHEN, SYDVKM. The CDR3 protein is CASSNPLRVKTQYF.

This rearrangement joins TRBV12-3 or TRBV12-4 to TRBJ1-1; the TRBD1 assignment by TCRdb is unverifiable without DNA. The CDR3 covers 15 residues. The CDR3 region is CASNWGGGSDTEAFF.

This rearrangement joins TRBV28 to TRBJ2-7; without DNA, the TCRdb call of TRBD2 cannot be checked. This CDR3 has 13 residues. CDR1 is MDHEN and CDR2 is SYDVKM in the germline V gene. The CDR3 loop reads CASSPPEPNGQYF.

Here the CDR3 reads CASSLTTWGATEAFF. The rearrangement uses TRBV5-6 and TRBJ1-1. CDR3 length: 15 residues. The germline CDR1 and CDR2 sequences are SGHDT and YYEEEE.